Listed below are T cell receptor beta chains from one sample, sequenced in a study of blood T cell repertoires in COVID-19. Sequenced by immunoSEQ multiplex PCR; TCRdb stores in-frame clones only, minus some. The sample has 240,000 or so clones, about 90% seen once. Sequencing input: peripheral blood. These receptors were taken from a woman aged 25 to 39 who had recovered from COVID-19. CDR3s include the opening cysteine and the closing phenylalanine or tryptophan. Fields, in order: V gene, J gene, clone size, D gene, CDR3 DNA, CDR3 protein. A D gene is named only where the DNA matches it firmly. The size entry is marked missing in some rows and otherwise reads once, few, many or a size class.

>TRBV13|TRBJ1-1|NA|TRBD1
TGTGCCAGCAGCTCGACAGGGGCTTCGGGGGCTGAAGCTTTCTTT
CASSSTGASGAEAFF
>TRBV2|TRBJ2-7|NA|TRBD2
TGTGCCAGCAACCGACTAGCGGGGGTTTCGGACGAGCAGTACTTC
CASNRLAGVSDEQYF
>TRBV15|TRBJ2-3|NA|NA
TGTGCCACCAGCTCGCAGGAACCAGTATCCACAGATACGCAGTATTTT
CATSSQEPVSTDTQYF
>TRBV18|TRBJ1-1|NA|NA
TGTGCCAGCTCACCTGACAAGAACACTGAAGCTTTCTTT
CASSPDKNTEAFF
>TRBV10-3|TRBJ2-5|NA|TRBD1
TGTGCCACCGAGGGACAGACGGGAGAGACCCAGTACTTC
CATEGQTGETQYF
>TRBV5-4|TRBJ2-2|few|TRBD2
TGTGCCAGCAGGTTGGGACTAGCGGCGAACACCGGGGAGCTGTTTTTT
CASRLGLAANTGELFF
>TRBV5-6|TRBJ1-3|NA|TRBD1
TGTGCCAGCAGCAGAAGACAGGGTGGAAACACCATATATTTT
CASSRRQGGNTIYF
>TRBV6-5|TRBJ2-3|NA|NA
TGTGCCAGCAGGGGGAGTTTGGGCACAGATACGCAGTATTTT
CASRGSLGTDTQYF
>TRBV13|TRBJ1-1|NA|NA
TGTGCCAGCAGCTCCCCGACAGGTAAAAACACTGAAGCTTTCTTT
CASSSPTGKNTEAFF
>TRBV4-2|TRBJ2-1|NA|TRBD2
TGTGCCAGCAGCCAAAGACTAGCGGGGGGGCTGGACAATGAGCAGTTCTTC
CASSQRLAGGLDNEQFF
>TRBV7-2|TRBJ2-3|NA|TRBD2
TGTGCCAGCAGCTTAAGGACTAGCGGCCCCCAAACGCAGTATTTT
CASSLRTSGPQTQYF
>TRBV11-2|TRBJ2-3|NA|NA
TGTGCCAGCAGACGAGTTTCCGTGGATACGCAGTATTTT
CASRRVSVDTQYF
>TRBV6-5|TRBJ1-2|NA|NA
TGTGCCAGTCATACACAAACCTATGGCTACACCTTC
CASHTQTYGYTF
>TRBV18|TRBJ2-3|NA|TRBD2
TGTGCCAGCTCACCGGTAGCGGGGGCCACAGATACGCAGTATTTT
CASSPVAGATDTQYF
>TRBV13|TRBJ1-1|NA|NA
TGTGCCAGCAGCCCTGGGGCCCCGAACACTGAAGCTTTCTTT
CASSPGAPNTEAFF
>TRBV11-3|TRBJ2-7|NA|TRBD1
TGTGCCAGCAGCTTAGCGGGACAGGGGATTGGCGAGCAGTACTTC
CASSLAGQGIGEQYF
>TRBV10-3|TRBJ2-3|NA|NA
TGTGCCATCGGGCCCGACACAGATACGCAGTATTTT
CAIGPDTDTQYF
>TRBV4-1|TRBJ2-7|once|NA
TGCGCCAGCAGCCAAGATGGGAGGCCCTACGAGCAGTACTTC
CASSQDGRPYEQYF
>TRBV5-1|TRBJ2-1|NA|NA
TGCGCCAGCACCGTTCCGGGGTGGGATAATGAGCAGTTCTTC
CASTVPGWDNEQFF
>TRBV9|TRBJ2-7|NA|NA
TGTGCCAGCAGCCCCCACAGTTCTATCTCCTACGAGCAGTACTTC
CASSPHSSISYEQYF
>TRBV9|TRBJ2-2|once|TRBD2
TGTGCCAGCAGCGCAACTAGCGGGGGTTTCACCGGGGAGCTGTTTTTT
CASSATSGGFTGELFF
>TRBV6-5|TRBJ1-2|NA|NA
TGTGCCAGCCATAGTAATCCTAACTATGGCTACACCTTC
CASHSNPNYGYTF
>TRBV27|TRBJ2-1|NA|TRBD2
TGTGCCAGCAGTTTATTCGGGGGGGGGTCCTACAATGAGCAGTTCTTC
CASSLFGGGSYNEQFF
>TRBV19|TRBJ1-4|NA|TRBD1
TGTGCCAGTAGTAGATCGGGACAGAGCTTTGCAACTAATGAAAAACTGTTTTTT
CASSRSGQSFATNEKLFF
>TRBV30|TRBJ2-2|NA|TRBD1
TGTGCCTCAGGGGGCCCTCCCGGGGAGCTGTTTTTT
CASGGPPGELFF
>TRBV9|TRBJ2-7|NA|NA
TGTGCCAGCAGCGTAGAGCCAGGATCCTACGAGCAGTACTTC
CASSVEPGSYEQYF
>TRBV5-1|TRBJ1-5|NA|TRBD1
TGCGCCAGCAGCCAGGGGGCCGGACAGCCCCAGCATTTT
CASSQGAGQPQHF
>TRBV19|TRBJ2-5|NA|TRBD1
TGTGCCAGTGGACCCAGGGGGCTCGGGGAGACCCAGTACTTC
CASGPRGLGETQYF
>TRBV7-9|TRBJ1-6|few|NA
TGTGCCAGCGGAACGGGGGGATGGGATTCACCCCTCCACTTT
CASGTGGWDSPLHF
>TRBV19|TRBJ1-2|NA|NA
TGTGCCAGTAGTGCAGGGGACTATGGCTACACCTTC
CASSAGDYGYTF
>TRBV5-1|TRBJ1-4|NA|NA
TGCGCCAGCAGTATTTACCTCAACTCGGGTGAAAAACTGTTTTTT
CASSIYLNSGEKLFF
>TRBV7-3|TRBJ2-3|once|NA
TGTGCCAGCAGCCAAGCCCGCACAGATACGCAGTATTTT
CASSQARTDTQYF
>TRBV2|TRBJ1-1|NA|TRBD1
TGTGCCAGCAGTGACGTGGACAGGGAGGTCATGAACACTGAAGCTTTCTTT
CASSDVDREVMNTEAFF
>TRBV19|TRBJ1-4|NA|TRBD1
TGTGCCAGTAGTATGAGCAGGGGGGCCGGAGAAAAACTGTTTTTT
CASSMSRGAGEKLFF
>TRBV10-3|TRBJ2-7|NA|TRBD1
TGTGCCATCAGCAGGACAGGGGACTCCTACGAGCAGTACTTC
CAISRTGDSYEQYF
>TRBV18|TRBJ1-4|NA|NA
TGTGCCAGCTCACCAGGGTTGCGGGAAAAACTGTTTTTT
CASSPGLREKLFF
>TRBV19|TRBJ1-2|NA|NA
TGTGCCAGTAGTATGGCGGGGGCTGGGAATGGCTACACCTTC
CASSMAGAGNGYTF
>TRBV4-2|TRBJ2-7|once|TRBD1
TGTGCCAGCAGCCAAGGGACAGGGGGCGGGTTTGTAAACGAGCAGTACTTC
CASSQGTGGGFVNEQYF
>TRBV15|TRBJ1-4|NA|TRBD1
TGTGCCACCAGCATCCGAAATAACAGGGGAAAACTGTTTTTT
CATSIRNNRGKLFF
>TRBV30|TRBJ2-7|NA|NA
TGTGCCTGGAGTGTCCAGGGGGGTACCTACGAGCAGTACTTC
CAWSVQGGTYEQYF
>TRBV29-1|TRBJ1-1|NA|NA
TGCAGCGTTGTGGAGGGGCGGTGGGGGGACACTGAAGCTTTCTTT
CSVVEGRWGDTEAFF
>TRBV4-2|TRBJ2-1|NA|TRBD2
TGTGCCAGCAGCCAAGGGACTAGCGGGGGGGTTTCTAATGAGCAGTTCTTC
CASSQGTSGGVSNEQFF
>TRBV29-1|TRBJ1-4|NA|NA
TGCAGCGTCGCCATTGGGAGGATAGGGGAAAAACTGTTTTTT
CSVAIGRIGEKLFF
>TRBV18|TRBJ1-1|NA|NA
TGTGCCAGCTCACCTCAACAGGGAAACACTGAAGCTTTCTTT
CASSPQQGNTEAFF
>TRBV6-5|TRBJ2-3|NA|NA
TGTGCCAGCAGTAGCCCTCTTCTGGCAGATACGCAGTATTTT
CASSSPLLADTQYF
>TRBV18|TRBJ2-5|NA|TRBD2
TGTGCCAGCTCACCACTTCCTAGCGGGATGGAAGAGACCCAGTACTTC
CASSPLPSGMEETQYF
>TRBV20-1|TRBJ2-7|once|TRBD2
TGCAGTGCTAGTCGGAGCGGGGGGGTCTACGAGCAGTACTTC
CSASRSGGVYEQYF
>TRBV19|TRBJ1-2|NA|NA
TGTGCCAGTAGTAAGGCAGGGTCTGGCTACACCTTC
CASSKAGSGYTF
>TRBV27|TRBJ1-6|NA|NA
TGTGCCAGCAGTTTAATCAGGGAAAGTAATTCACCCCTCCACTTT
CASSLIRESNSPLHF
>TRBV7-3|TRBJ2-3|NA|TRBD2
TGTGCCAGCAGCTTTTTGTCCCTCGGACTAGCGGGGGGGACAGATACGCAGTATTTT
CASSFLSLGLAGGTDTQYF
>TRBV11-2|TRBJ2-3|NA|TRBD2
TGTGCCAGCAGCTTAGCGGGGGGGACAGATACGCAGTATTTT
CASSLAGGTDTQYF
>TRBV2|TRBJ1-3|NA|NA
TGTGCCAGCAGTGAGGCCTCCTCTGGAAACACCATATATTTT
CASSEASSGNTIYF
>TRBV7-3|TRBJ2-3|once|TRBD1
TGTGCCAGCAGCTTAAGAACTGGGACAGGCACAGATACGCAGTATTTT
CASSLRTGTGTDTQYF
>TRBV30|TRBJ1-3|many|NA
TGTGCCTGGAGTGGAACAGGGATCGGAAACACCATATATTTT
CAWSGTGIGNTIYF